This T cell receptor beta chain was profiled in a study of PD-L1 blockade in urothelial cancer. Background on the study: Patients initiated atezolizumab in about 2014 at 1,200 mg intravenously every 3 weeks. Each patient had 0 to 3 earlier chemotherapy regimens. The authors examined blood 3 weeks (second dose) and 6 weeks after treatment start.

Patient disease was locally advanced or metastatic urothelial carcinoma. Produced via immunoSEQ multiplex PCR; TCRdb's table is partial and in-frame only. This sample has just under 30,000 clones, with more than 85% found just once. This clonotype was obtained from a man over 45 with urothelial cancer. The sequenced sample was PBMCs, obtained around atezolizumab (anti-PD-L1) treatment.

In DNA, the CDR3 is TGCGCCAGCAGCCAAGGTGGTCAAGGGGTTGGCTATGGCTACACCTTC. It is translated as CASSQGGQGVGYGYTF. This chain connects TRBV4-3 to TRBJ1-2, with D tentatively TRBD1 (5 bases). The germline CDR1 and CDR2 sequences are LGHNA and YSLEER. The CDR3 spans 16 residues. V was pared by 1 base and J by 4 bases, with 16 bases between.